This T cell receptor beta chain appears in the sequencing data of a study of human T cells and chemical hapten exposure. Study background: DPC (0.01%) was patch tested on the upper back and read at 6 days. General study points: DPC sensitization produced no change in TCRs with frequency above 1 in 1000.

There are many counts of this clonotype. The target antigen is unknown. The CDR3 has 15 amino acids. Looked up from germline, CDR1 is MNHEY and CDR2 is SVGEGT. V gave up 5 bases and J gave up 8 bases; unmatched junction bases: 11. TCRdb re-called the RACE reads with MiXCR, one entry per CDR3 protein. The top ten clones hold approximately 24% of a sample with 39,000 or so distinct CDR3 sequences, 4% of them seen once. Time point indicated: patch test 1, 2 weeks after DPC sensitization. This sample's treatment: therapeutic diphenylcyclopropenone sensitization with weekly scalp DPC. Researchers extracted total RNA from unfractionated whole blood.

This TCR was recovered from a man aged 45 to 65 with alopecia areata. Some clones in this sample may be carry-over from other donors' samples. The sample consisted of whole blood, taken in connection with sensitization to the hapten diphenylcyclopropenone (DPC). The rearrangement links TRBV6-2 or TRBV6-3 to TRBJ1-1, with 10 bases aligning to TRBD1. The CDR3, as DNA: TGTGCCAGCAGTCCCGCCGGGACAGGGGTCTTGGAAGCTTTCTTT. It translates to CASSPAGTGVLEAFF.